This TCR beta chain was captured by sequencing in a study of blood T cell repertoires in COVID-19 (dated by TCRdb to the early 2020s). Context from the whole study: Samples covering the acute and convalescent phases of COVID-19 were provided by collaborators in the United States, Italy and Spain. The repertoires were made available in a free public database intended to serve as a resource for research on the immune response to SARS-CoV-2. Where available, HLA class I and class II types were taken from metadata supplied by the sample provider and were not determined by assay-based typing. Samples were obtained from the ongoing ImmuneRACE study (first 160 participants) and from 1,000 to 1,500 subjects provided by 6 global collaborators. Sample metadata almost always included a de-identified subject ID, COVID-19 status, age in years and sex. Subjects who had been exposed to COVID-19, were actively infected with it, or had recovered from it provided the deeply sampled blood TCRbeta repertoires that made up the dataset. The material from the prospective study consisted of cDNA or gDNA derived from T cells, B-cell-depleted T cells, or PBMCs.

Comment on this clone: Its recognized antigen is unknown. No clone much larger than this one lies a single base away; base qualities are absent.

The germline V gene gives CDR1 as KGHDR and CDR2 as SFDVKD. The germline V end is reduced by 3 bases and the J end by 9 bases; junction bases left unmatched: 11. Counted from cysteine to phenylalanine, this CDR3 has 16 amino acids. Only the CDR3 portion is preserved as DNA: 48 bases, with reading frame beginning at the first base. Another Seattle source contributed samples from volunteer blood donors who had recovered from COVID-19. Collaborating institutions collected whole blood in K2EDTA tubes following their own protocols. For TCRbeta analysis, collaborators shipped samples as frozen whole blood, isolated PBMCs, or DNA extracted from either of those sample types. TCRbeta CDR3 regions were amplified from genomic DNA using the immunoSEQ Assay, a bias-controlled multiplex PCR. The original methods were these. The number of nucleated cells in each sample was estimated by amplification of reference gene primers within the assay. To quantify the absolute abundance of each unique TCRbeta CDR3 rearrangement, sequence reads were collapsed and filtered. For each sample, productive Simpson clonality was calculated as the square root of Simpson's diversity index across productive rearrangements. In TCRdb, the immuneACCESS table is reduced to in-frame sequences with V and J assigned. These tables do not hold every clone; where another copy was compared, an unresolved V gene accounts for under half, and the others remain unexplained. V and J calls and clone size follow that table, whereas D and trimming were derived from the DNA. This sample gives a few hundred thousand clones in total; 84% of them show up just once. Of the sample, about 2.9% is held by the ten largest clones.

The full study reports these points: The quantity of clinical and demographic metadata differed by source and by participant and was supplied without curation.

Sample: peripheral blood. The V gene is TRBV24-1 and the J gene is TRBJ2-7; 12 junctional bases match TRBD1. This clonotype originated in a woman in her 30s who had recovered from COVID-19. For the CDR3, the sequence is CATSDPRDRGLLGQYF. DNA sequence: TGTGCCACCAGTGATCCCCGGGACAGGGGGCTCCTTGGGCAGTACTTC.